The 5 T cell receptor beta chains below come from one sample, sequenced in a study of regulatory T cells in long-lasting Graves disease. Relying on iRepertoire HTBI primers and Arm-PCR of CDR3 regions, the team built TCR beta libraries. Using its own MiXCR run on the multiplex PCR reads, TCRdb lists one record per CDR3 protein. The table lists 350,000 to 550,000 distinct CDR3 sequences, just under 15% of them singletons. This sample's time point: newly diagnosed GD, antithyroid drugs for less than 3 months. Scientists built the TCR library using RNA that was extracted from PBMCs. This same sample was also part of a study on T cells in Graves' hyperthyroidism and ophthalmopathy.

Sample: peripheral blood mononuclear cells (PBMCs), taken at new diagnosis, from a patient treated with antithyroid drugs. These receptors were obtained from a woman in her 30s with Graves disease.

This clonotype showed up many times. This chain connects TRBV7-9 to TRBJ2-5; 9 bases agree with TRBD2. V was clipped by 5 bases and J by 5 bases; unmatched bases: 9. Germline V CDR1 and CDR2: SEHNR, FQNEAQ (reference sequence). The CDR3 extends over 15 amino acids. The CDR3: CASSLWTSVRETQYF. The DNA of the CDR3 is TGTGCCAGCAGCCTATGGACTAGCGTACGGGAGACCCAGTACTTC.

This clonotype has a handful of counts. The CDR3 coding sequence is TGTGCCAGCAGTGAGGTGGGGGGACCTTTGACCGGGGAGCTGTTTTTT. It specifies CASSEVGGPLTGELFF. The V and J genes are TRBV6-1 and TRBJ2-2, with D perhaps TRBD2 (6 bases). The CDR3 is made up of 16 amino acids. Trimming left V 3 bases short and J 5 bases short, with 16 bases between. Per the germline V gene, CDR1 is MNHNS and CDR2 is SASEGT.

This chain connects TRBV5-1 to TRBJ1-2, with 12 bases fitting TRBD1. Trimming took 4 bases from V and 4 from J; bases not matched to a gene: 23. The CDR3 runs 21 residues. Germline-derived CDR1 and CDR2 are SGHRS and YFSETQ. The CDR3, as DNA: TGCGCCAGCAGCCTGGGGGGAACATCCGGGACAGGGGGCGAGGGCGTCTATGGCTACACCTTC. Residues: CASSLGGTSGTGGEGVYGYTF.

This clonotype was found many times. V and J are TRBV20-1 and TRBJ2-1; D not resolved. The V end was cut by 0 bases, the J end by 6 bases, with 18 bases between. The CDR3 consists of 16 residues. Germline-derived CDR1 and CDR2 are DFQATT and SNEGSKA (reference sequence). The CDR3 coding sequence is TGCAGTGCTAGAGATGTGGAGTGGAGCTCTTTCAATGAGCAGTTCTTC. Its protein product is CSARDVEWSSFNEQFF.

This clonotype was observed many times. The CDR3 protein is CASSRMITSSPHNEQFF. CDR3 coding DNA: TGTGCCAGCAGCCGAATGATTACTAGCTCCCCACACAATGAGCAGTTCTTC. The chain recombines TRBV12-3 or TRBV12-4 with TRBJ2-1, with a tentative D call TRBD2 (6 bases). The CDR3 totals 17 residues. The V gene lost 6 bases and the J gene lost 5 bases, with 23 bases spanning the gap.